The 9 T cell receptor beta chains below all came from one sample that was sequenced in a study of cytomegalovirus exposure and HLA in healthy donors. This PCR relied on a set of 60 Vbeta primers and 13 Jbeta primers. Sequencing was performed with immunoSEQ multiplex PCR; in TCRdb, only in-frame clones are kept and a portion is missing. The data show 200,000 to 250,000 clones, around 76% seen once. The sequencing input was PBMCs. The receptor source for this set is a woman in her 40s in good health and CMV-seropositive.

This clone was seen only a few times. The gene calls are TRBV6-6 and TRBJ1-2; D call uncertain. This CDR3 contains 13 residues. Germline V gives CDR1 MNHNY, CDR2 SVGAGI (reference sequence). The ends were cut back, 2 bases at V and 4 bases at J, with 8 bases in the middle. CDR3 nucleotides: TGTGCCAGCAGTTACGCGGCCGGCTATGGCTACACCTTC. It specifies CASSYAAGYGYTF.

A few counts support this clone. This sequence joins TRBV5-1 and TRBJ1-2; perhaps TRBD1 as D (6 bases). V lost 5 bases, J lost 4 bases, and 15 bases lay in between. Germline V gene data show CDR1 as SGHRS and CDR2 as YFSETQ. The CDR3 sequence is 14 residues long. CDR3 bases: TGCGCCAGCAGAGACGCGTTACAGGGCTATGGCTACACCTTC. This codes for CASRDALQGYGYTF. Drawing the rest from reference TRBV5-1 and TRBJ1-2, the complete variable domain is KAGVTQTPRYLIKTRGQQVTLSCSPISGHRSVSWYQQTPGQGLQFLFEYFSETQRNKGNFPGRFSGRQFSNSRSEMNVSTLELGDSALYLCASRDALQGYGYTFGSGTRLTVV.

The V gene is TRBV9, the J gene TRBJ2-3; 9 positions agree with TRBD2. Per germline, CDR1 SGDLS and CDR2 YYNGEE. The trim removed 4 bases at V and 0 bases at J, leaving 6 bases unmatched. This CDR3 region has 16 residues. The CDR3 here is CASSKTSGHSTDTQYF. The CDR3 DNA is TGTGCCAGCAGCAAGACTAGCGGACATAGCACAGATACGCAGTATTTT.

This clone was found once. V usage is TRBV18 and J usage is TRBJ2-7; D is ambiguous. Germline assignment: CDR1 KGHSH and CDR2 LQKENI. The CDR3 contains 12 residues. V gave up 2 bases and J gave up 5 bases, with 7 bases separating them. Here the CDR3 DNA reads TGTGCCAGCTCACCAGAAGCGAACGAGCAGTACTTC. This sequence encodes CASSPEANEQYF.

This chain joins TRBV10-2 and TRBJ2-7, with 8 bases matching TRBD1. The V gene end was trimmed by 9 bases and the J gene end by 2 bases; junction bases not matched to a gene: 6. The CDR3 consists of 13 residues. In germline, CDR1 is WSHSY, CDR2 SAAADI. The CDR3 coding sequence is TGCGCCAGTCGAGACAGGGGACCCTACGAGCAGTACTTC. This encodes CASRDRGPYEQYF.

V gene TRBV19 combines with J gene TRBJ1-4; D gene uncertain. The CDR3 length is 16 residues. Deletions cut 4 bases from V and 7 bases from J, with 19 bases between. In germline, CDR1 is LNHDA, CDR2 SQIVND (reference sequence). The CDR3 region has the DNA TGTGCCAGTAGTACTGGGCCGGATCCTCGGGGTGAAAAACTGTTTTTT. It yields the protein CASSTGPDPRGEKLFF.

As concerns this clone: Compared with germline, one end of the junction differs, possibly owing to a read error. The chain carries TRBV7-9 and TRBJ1-1; D gene ambiguous. Germline CDR1 SEHNR, CDR2 FQNEAQ (reference sequence). CDR3 size: 12 residues. The CDR3 DNA sequence: TGTTCCAGCAGCTTAATTCTCGCTGAAGCTTTCTTT. Amino acid sequence: CSSSLILAEAFF. Variable domain in full (rest from reference TRBV7-9 and TRBJ1-1): DTGVSQNPRHKITKRGQNVTFRCDPISEHNRLYWYRQTLGQGPEFLTYFQNEAQLEKSRLLSDRFSAERPKGSFSTLEIQRTEQGDSAMYLCSSSLILAEAFFGQGTRLTVV.

J is TRBJ2-5 and V is TRBV4-2, with D unresolved. Germline V lookup: CDR1 LGHNA, CDR2 YNFKEQ. The CDR3 is made up of 13 amino acids. Deletions cut 4 bases from V and 1 base from J, with 7 bases between. This CDR3 reads CASSLAPQETQYF. In DNA, the CDR3 is TGTGCCAGCAGCCTAGCCCCCCAAGAGACCCAGTACTTC.

The J gene is TRBJ2-7, the V gene TRBV5-1; D possibly corresponds to TRBD2 (5 bases). The germline V gene has CDR1 SGHRS and CDR2 YFSETQ. Trimming took 0 bases from V and 0 from J, leaving 7 bases between them. The CDR3 is 14 residues long. CDR3 sequence reads: CASSLVGSSYEQYF. Here the CDR3 DNA reads TGCGCCAGCAGCTTGGTGGGGAGCTCCTACGAGCAGTACTTC.